This entry lists 29 T cell receptor beta chains sequenced from one sample in a study of T cells after yellow fever vaccination. One entry per CDR3 protein, called by TCRdb with MiXCR from the 5' RACE reads. Counted here are a few hundred thousand distinct CDR3 sequences, around 21% occurring once; the ten biggest clones make up more than 13%. The sample in question was PBMCs, obtained 15 days after the yellow fever booster vaccination. The origin of the receptors is a man aged 25-40 years who received the YFV17D yellow fever vaccine.

In its sample, this clonotype was seen a few times. CDR3 bases: TGTGCCACCCATAATTCACCCCTCCACTTT. This sequence encodes CATHNSPLHF. The rearrangement links TRBV6-5 to TRBJ1-6, with D uncertain. The CDR3 is 10 residues long. Between the trimmed V and J ends, which lost 10 bases and 5 bases, there was a span of 3 bases. CDR1 and CDR2 from the germline V gene are MNHEY and SVGAGI.

The V call is TRBV9, the J call TRBJ2-7, with D perhaps TRBD2 (5 bases). Germline assignment: CDR1 SGDLS and CDR2 YYNGEE. The CDR3 consists of 15 residues. Trimming took off 2 bases at V and 2 bases at J, with 14 bases between the two ends. The CDR3 bases are TGTGCCAGCAGCGTTCAGGCGGGTCTGACCTACGAGCAGTACTTC. Translated: CASSVQAGLTYEQYF.

CDR3 nucleotides: TGCAGTGCTAGAGATCCGGACGGAAATTACAATGAGCAGTTCTTC. Protein product: CSARDPDGNYNEQFF. This chain connects TRBV20-1 to TRBJ2-1; D remains ambiguous. From germline, CDR1 is DFQATT and CDR2 SNEGSKA (reference sequence). Trimming shortened V by 0 bases and J by 4 bases, and 13 bases separated the two germline ends. This CDR3 contains 15 residues.

This clonotype was observed a handful of times. CDR3 sequence reads: CATSDAGGSINEQYF. Written as DNA, the CDR3 is TGTGCCACCAGTGATGCGGGCGGGAGCATCAACGAGCAGTACTTC. The V gene is TRBV24-1, the J gene TRBJ2-7; TRBD2 matches 7 bases. With 3 bases clipped from V and 5 bases from J, the junction kept 9 bases outside the gene matches. The CDR3 totals 15 residues. Germline CDR1 is KGHDR and CDR2 is SFDVKD.

The table lists this clonotype with a few counts. The chain couples TRBV10-3 to TRBJ2-7; 7 bases align to TRBD2. Trimming cost V 2 bases and J 6 bases; bases outside gene matches: 1. The CDR3 has 12 residues. CDR1 is ENHRY and CDR2 is SYGVKD in the germline V gene. Here the CDR3 reads CAISEAGAEQYF. DNA of the CDR3: TGTGCCATCAGTGAGGCGGGAGCCGAGCAGTACTTC.

This clonotype was picked up a small number of times. The chain joins TRBV6-2 or TRBV6-3 to TRBJ2-7; TRBD2 aligns across 7 bases. Looked up from germline, CDR1 is MNHEY and CDR2 is SVGEGT. The J segment lost 2 bases and the V segment lost 7 bases, leaving 8 bases of the junction unmatched. The CDR3 covers 14 residues. The CDR3: CASTLTSLTYEQYF. In DNA, the CDR3 is TGTGCCAGCACCTTGACTAGCTTAACCTACGAGCAGTACTTC.

CDR3 bases: TGTGCCAGCTGGACTAGTACAAGTCTCCACGAGCAGTACTTC. Translated: CASWTSTSLHEQYF. The chain employs TRBV2 and TRBJ2-7, with TRBD2 matching 7 bases. The V gene end was trimmed by 8 bases and the J gene end by 5 bases; junction bases not matched to a gene: 12. CDR1 and CDR2 from the germline V gene are SNHLY and FYNNEI. The CDR3 contains 14 residues.

This chain links TRBV27 with TRBJ2-2; maybe TRBD1 (5 bases). V was clipped by 8 bases and J by 7 bases, with 20 bases between them. Per the germline V gene, CDR1 is MNHEY and CDR2 is SMNVEV (reference sequence). The CDR3 spans 15 residues. DNA of the CDR3: TGTGCCAGCCTTTACCGCCAGGGCTTGAGCGGGGAGCTGTTTTTT. Its translation is CASLYRQGLSGELFF.

This clonotype came up many times. V usage is TRBV7-2 and J usage is TRBJ2-3, with D unresolved. The CDR3 spans 15 residues. Per the germline V gene, CDR1 is SGHTA and CDR2 is FQGNSA. V lost 1 base and J lost 1, with 9 bases in between. The DNA for the CDR3 is TGTGCCAGCAGCTTAGTTGTTTTAGGCACAGATACGCAGTATTTT. Protein sequence: CASSLVVLGTDTQYF.

The J gene is TRBJ2-3, the V gene TRBV25-1; 8 bases line up with TRBD2. There are 16 residues in the CDR3. Trimming took 1 base from V and 2 from J; bases not matched to a gene: 5. Germline CDR1 MGHDK, CDR2 SYGVNS. The CDR3 DNA is TGTGCCAGCAGTGAATTTGACGGGAGGGCCACAGATACGCAGTATTTT. This encodes CASSEFDGRATDTQYF.

The CDR3 is CASSPGTVENIQYF. The DNA for the CDR3 is TGCGCCAGCAGCCCCGGGACAGTGGAAAACATTCAGTACTTC. The chain combines TRBV4-3 with TRBJ2-4; 7 positions match TRBD1. The germline gives CDR1 LGHNA, CDR2 YSLEER. The CDR3 sequence is 14 residues long. Trimming cost V 4 bases and J 5 bases; bases outside gene matches: 5.

This clonotype showed up just a few times. This chain joins TRBV5-1 and TRBJ1-1; D not certain. CDR3 length equals 14 residues. Germline CDR1 reads SGHRS; CDR2 reads YFSETQ. V dropped 0 bases and J dropped 5 bases, with 11 bases sitting between them. CDR3 DNA: TGCGCCAGCAGCTTGGGGGTTCTTGAGACTGAAGCTTTCTTT. The encoded protein is CASSLGVLETEAFF.

Only a few counts were recorded for this clonotype. The genes are TRBV29-1 and TRBJ2-7, with D tentatively TRBD1 (6 bases). The CDR3 has 14 amino acids. Germline V gene data show CDR1 as SQVTM and CDR2 as ANQGSEA. The ends were cut back, 4 bases at V and 7 bases at J, with 20 bases in the middle. In nucleotides, the CDR3 is TGCAGCGTTGGACAGGCGAAGGGATCTGGTGAGCAGTACTTC. Amino acids: CSVGQAKGSGEQYF.

This clonotype was observed a handful of times. The chain is built from TRBV5-1 and TRBJ2-5; D is perhaps TRBD1 (5 bases). V shed 6 bases and J shed 4 bases, with 7 bases lying between them. The CDR3 is 11 amino acids. Germline V gene lookup returns CDR1 SGHRS and CDR2 YFSETQ. In DNA, the CDR3 is TGCGCCAGCATGGGGCTAGAGACCCAGTACTTC. Amino acid sequence: CASMGLETQYF. The full variable domain, completed using reference TRBV5-1 and TRBJ2-5, is KAGVTQTPRYLIKTRGQQVTLSCSPISGHRSVSWYQQTPGQGLQFLFEYFSETQRNKGNFPGRFSGRQFSNSRSEMNVSTLELGDSALYLCASMGLETQYFGPGTRLLVL.

The chain employs TRBV7-6 and TRBJ2-2, with unresolved D. This CDR3 is built from 12 residues. Looked up from germline, CDR1 is SGHVS and CDR2 is FNYEAQ. V was shortened by 5 bases and J by 7 bases, with 8 bases between the two germline ends. This CDR3 reads CASSRLNGELFF. CDR3 sequence (DNA): TGTGCCAGCAGCCGGTTGAACGGGGAGCTGTTTTTT.

The chain has TRBV7-9 and TRBJ2-4, with 11 nucleotides matching TRBD2. This CDR3 has 14 amino acids. J was trimmed by 11 bases and V by 5 bases; bases with no gene match: 8. Per germline, CDR1 SEHNR and CDR2 FQNEAQ (reference sequence). CDR3 DNA sequence: TGTGCCAGCAGCCCCACTAGCGGGAGTCTTCTTCAGTACTTC. It yields the protein CASSPTSGSLLQYF.

The chain has TRBV20-1 and TRBJ2-7; no definite D call. The CDR3 is 11 amino acids. With 7 bases removed from V and 5 bases from J, the gap between germline ends came to 12 bases. The germline gives CDR1 DFQATT, CDR2 SNEGSKA (reference sequence). The chain's CDR3 is CSVSATDEQYF. The DNA of the CDR3 is TGCAGTGTTAGTGCGACCGACGAGCAGTACTTC.

There are a few counts of this clonotype. The gene calls are TRBV6-5 and TRBJ2-5; no clear D gene. This CDR3 region has 14 residues. V was clipped by 2 bases and J by 1 base, with 8 bases between them. Germline CDR1 is MNHEY and CDR2 is SVGAGI. CDR3 loop: CASSYTNVQETQYF. The CDR3 DNA sequence: TGTGCCAGCAGTTACACGAACGTCCAAGAGACCCAGTACTTC.

The rearrangement uses TRBV5-1 and TRBJ2-2; 8 bases align to TRBD1. V gave up 1 base and J gave up 5 bases; unmatched junction bases: 7. This CDR3 is 16 amino acids long. The germline V gene encodes CDR1 SGHRS and CDR2 YFSETQ. Here the CDR3 reads CASSLFGQGRTGELFF. CDR3 nucleotide sequence: TGCGCCAGCAGCTTGTTCGGACAGGGCCGAACCGGGGAGCTGTTTTTT. The full variable domain, its missing parts supplied by reference TRBV5-1 and TRBJ2-2, is KAGVTQTPRYLIKTRGQQVTLSCSPISGHRSVSWYQQTPGQGLQFLFEYFSETQRNKGNFPGRFSGRQFSNSRSEMNVSTLELGDSALYLCASSLFGQGRTGELFFGEGSRLTVL.

This clonotype was found a few times. The gene calls are TRBV30 and TRBJ2-7; possibly TRBD1 for D (5 bases). The CDR3 length is 13 residues. The germline V gene encodes CDR1 GTSNPN and CDR2 SVGIG (reference sequence). Trimming pared 3 bases from V and 2 bases from J, leaving 11 bases between. The CDR3 is CAWSGPGTYEQYF. Written as DNA, the CDR3 is TGTGCCTGGAGCGGGCCAGGGACCTACGAGCAGTACTTC.

CDR3 nucleotides: TGTGCCAGCAAGGCCTCTCAGGGCCTAGTCACAGATACGCAGTATTTT. Protein sequence: CASKASQGLVTDTQYF. This chain uses TRBV9 with TRBJ2-3, with a weak D call TRBD1 (5 bases). CDR3 length: 16 residues. Trimming left V 6 bases short and J 2 bases short, with 19 bases between. Germline CDR1 reads SGDLS; CDR2 reads YYNGEE.

This clonotype was observed a handful of times. This chain uses TRBV12-3 or TRBV12-4 with TRBJ2-5, with D unclear. CDR3 size: 12 residues. V was trimmed by 8 bases and J by 0 bases, leaving 7 bases between them. This chain's CDR3 is CASGSYQETQYF. CDR3 in DNA: TGTGCCAGCGGCTCGTACCAAGAGACCCAGTACTTC.

This clonotype was observed once. This chain links TRBV9 with TRBJ2-1; 9 bases map to TRBD1. Germline values: CDR1 SGDLS, CDR2 YYNGEE. After removal of 3 bases from V and 3 bases from J, the junction contained 4 bases not matched to a gene. The CDR3 contains 15 residues. The CDR3 region has the DNA TGTGCCAGCAGCGCGGGACAGGGATTCTACAATGAGCAGTTCTTC. This sequence encodes CASSAGQGFYNEQFF.

V gene TRBV4-3 combines with J gene TRBJ2-7; unclear D gene. Germline lookup yields CDR1 LGHNA and CDR2 YSLEER. V was clipped by 0 bases and J by 5 bases, with 8 bases between them. This CDR3 is built from 13 residues. The CDR3 here is CASSQEVGNEQYF. DNA of the CDR3: TGCGCCAGCAGCCAAGAGGTGGGGAACGAGCAGTACTTC.

CDR3 sequence: CASSDRGLSTDTQYF. The CDR3 region has the DNA TGTGCCAGTTCAGACAGGGGCCTTAGCACAGATACGCAGTATTTT. The genes are TRBV19 and TRBJ2-3; 8 bases align to TRBD1. CDR1 LNHDA and CDR2 SQIVND come from the germline V gene (reference sequence). The CDR3 is made up of 15 amino acids. Losses at the gene ends were 8 bases for V and 0 bases for J; bases not matched to a gene: 7. The full variable domain, rest sourced from reference TRBV19 and TRBJ2-3, is DGGITQSPKYLFRKEGQNVTLSCEQNLNHDAMYWYRQDPGQGLRLIYYSQIVNDFQKGDIAEGYSVSREKKESFPLTVTSAQKNPTAFYLCASSDRGLSTDTQYFGPGTRLTVL.

This chain connects TRBV6-1 to TRBJ2-1; 11 bases are shared with TRBD1. This CDR3 has 17 residues. Trimming at V came to 6 bases and at J to 1 base, leaving 8 bases not matched to a gene. Per the germline V gene, CDR1 is MNHNS and CDR2 is SASEGT. CDR3 in DNA: TGTGCCAGCAGATCAGGGGGGACAGGGGGTTCCTACAATGAGCAGTTCTTC. This translates into CASRSGGTGGSYNEQFF.

This chain connects TRBV19 to TRBJ2-5; 7 bases map to TRBD1. The CDR3 is 16 residues long. V gave up 4 bases and J gave up 0 bases; unmatched junction bases: 8. Germline CDR1 and CDR2: LNHDA and SQIVND (reference sequence). The CDR3 here is CASSRAGTEYQETQYF. The CDR3 DNA sequence: TGTGCCAGTAGTAGGGCCGGGACAGAGTACCAAGAGACCCAGTACTTC.

Notes on this clonotype: The junction and the germline gene differ at one end; a read error may be behind it. The chain is built from TRBV5-4 and TRBJ2-1, with D unresolved. This CDR3 spans 15 amino acids. Germline V lookup: CDR1 SGHNT, CDR2 YYREEE (reference sequence). The CDR3 DNA reads TGTGCCAGCAGCTATACAGCAACCTCCTCCAATGAGCAGTTCTTC. Its protein product is CASSYTATSSNEQFF.

V usage is TRBV7-2 and J usage is TRBJ2-1; 7 bases map to TRBD2. V was clipped by 1 base and J by 11 bases; unmatched bases: 5. The CDR3 runs 13 residues. The germline V gene encodes CDR1 SGHTA and CDR2 FQGNSA. For the CDR3, the DNA is TGTGCCAGCAGCTTAGACGGGAGGCCCAAGCAGTTCTTC. This gives the protein CASSLDGRPKQFF.